This TCR beta chain was observed in a study of T cells in women clearing cervical HPV infection. About the research overall: No precancer developed; the control's incident HPV16 infection cleared within 12 months.

The table came from immunoSEQ multiplex PCR; TCRdb's copy has only in-frame clones and leaves some out. The listing contains 20,000 to 25,000 clones. This TCR derives from a woman between 18 and 70 years old with a cervical HPV16 infection that either progressed to CIN3+ or cleared (not recorded which). The sequenced sample was blood buffy coat.

The CDR3 spells CASSIQASYGYTF. The CDR3 DNA, read in part, is TGTGCCAGTAGTATCCAAGCTAGCTATGGC. The gene calls are TRBV19 and TRBJ1-2; no firm D call. The read finishes 3 residues shy of the CDR3 end, and the germline J gene is used to complete it. V was trimmed by 3 bases and J by 4 bases, leaving 9 bases between them. Per germline, CDR1 LNHDA and CDR2 SQIVND (reference sequence). The CDR3 is 13 amino acids.